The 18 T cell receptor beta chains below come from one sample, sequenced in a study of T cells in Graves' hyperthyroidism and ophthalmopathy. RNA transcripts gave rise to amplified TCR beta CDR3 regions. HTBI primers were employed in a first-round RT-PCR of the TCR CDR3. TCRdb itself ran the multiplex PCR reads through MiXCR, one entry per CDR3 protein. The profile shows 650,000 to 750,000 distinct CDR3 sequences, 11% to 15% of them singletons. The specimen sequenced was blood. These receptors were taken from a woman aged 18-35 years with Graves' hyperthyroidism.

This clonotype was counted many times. The CDR3 nucleotides are TGTGCCAGCAGCTATATAACCGGGACAGGGATACACAATGAGCAGTTCTTC. It specifies CASSYITGTGIHNEQFF. The V and J genes are TRBV5-6 and TRBJ2-1; 9 nucleotides match TRBD1. J was trimmed by 5 bases and V by 3 bases; bases with no gene match: 12. In germline, CDR1 is SGHDT, CDR2 YYEEEE. The CDR3 extends over 17 amino acids.

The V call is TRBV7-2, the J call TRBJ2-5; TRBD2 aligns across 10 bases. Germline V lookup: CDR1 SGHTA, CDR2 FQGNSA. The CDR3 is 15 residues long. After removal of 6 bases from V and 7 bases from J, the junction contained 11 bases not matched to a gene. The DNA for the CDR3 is TGTGCCAGCAGTCCCTGGACTAGCGGCTTAGGGACCCAGTACTTC. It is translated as CASSPWTSGLGTQYF.

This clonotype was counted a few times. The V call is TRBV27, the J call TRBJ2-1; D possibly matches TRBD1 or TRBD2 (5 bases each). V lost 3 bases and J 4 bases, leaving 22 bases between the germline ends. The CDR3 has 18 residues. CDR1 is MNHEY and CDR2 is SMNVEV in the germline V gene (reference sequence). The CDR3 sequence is CASSFRGYRTINYNEQFF. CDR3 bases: TGTGCCAGCAGTTTTCGGGGCTATCGGACGATAAATTACAATGAGCAGTTCTTC.

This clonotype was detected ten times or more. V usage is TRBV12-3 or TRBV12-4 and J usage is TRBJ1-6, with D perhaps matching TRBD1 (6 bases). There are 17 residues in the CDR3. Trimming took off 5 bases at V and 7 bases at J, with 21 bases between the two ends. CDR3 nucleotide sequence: TGTGCCAGCAGTCCCGGACAGTTCTACCCCCCCAATTCACCCCTCCACTTT. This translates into CASSPGQFYPPNSPLHF.

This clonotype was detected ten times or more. CDR3 nucleotides: TGTGCCAGCTCACCCGGGACCGCCAGAGGCCAGGGTGAGCAGTTCTTC. Translating gives CASSPGTARGQGEQFF. This chain links TRBV18 with TRBJ2-1; D may correspond to TRBD1 or TRBD2 (5 bases each). V shed 3 bases and J shed 9 bases, with 21 bases lying between them. This CDR3 region has 16 residues. The germline V gene has CDR1 KGHSH and CDR2 LQKENI. The full variable domain, with the rest looked up from reference TRBV18 and TRBJ2-1, is NAGVMQNPRHLVRRRGQEARLRCSPMKGHSHVYWYRQLPEEGLKFMVYLQKENIIDESGMPKERFSAEFPKEGPSILRIQQVVRGDSAAYFCASSPGTARGQGEQFFGPGTRLTVL.

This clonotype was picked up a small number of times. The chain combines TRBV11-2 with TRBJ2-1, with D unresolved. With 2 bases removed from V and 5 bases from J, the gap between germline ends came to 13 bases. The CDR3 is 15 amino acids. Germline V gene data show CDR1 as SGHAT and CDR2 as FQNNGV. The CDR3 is CASSLSIRAHNEQFF. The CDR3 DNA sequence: TGTGCCAGCAGCTTATCGATACGGGCTCACAATGAGCAGTTCTTC. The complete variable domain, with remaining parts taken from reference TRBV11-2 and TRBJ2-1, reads EAGVAQSPRYKIIEKRQSVAFWCNPISGHATLYWYQQILGQGPKLLIQFQNNGVVDDSQLPKDRFSAERLKGVDSTLKIQPAKLEDSAVYLCASSLSIRAHNEQFFGPGTRLTVL.

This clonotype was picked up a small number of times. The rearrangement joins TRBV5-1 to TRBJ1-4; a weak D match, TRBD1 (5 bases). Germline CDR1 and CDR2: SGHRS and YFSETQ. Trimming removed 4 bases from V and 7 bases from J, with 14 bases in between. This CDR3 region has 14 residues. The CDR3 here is CASSQTLGGEKLFF. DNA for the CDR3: TGCGCCAGCAGCCAGACGCTGGGGGGTGAAAAACTGTTTTTT.

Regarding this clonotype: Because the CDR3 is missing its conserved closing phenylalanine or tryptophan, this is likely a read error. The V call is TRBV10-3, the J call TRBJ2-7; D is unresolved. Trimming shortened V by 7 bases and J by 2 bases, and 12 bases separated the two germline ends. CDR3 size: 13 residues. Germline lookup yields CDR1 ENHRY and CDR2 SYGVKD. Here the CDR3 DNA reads TGTGCCATCACCATCGACGGAACCTACGAGCAGTACTCC. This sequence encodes CAITIDGTYEQYS.

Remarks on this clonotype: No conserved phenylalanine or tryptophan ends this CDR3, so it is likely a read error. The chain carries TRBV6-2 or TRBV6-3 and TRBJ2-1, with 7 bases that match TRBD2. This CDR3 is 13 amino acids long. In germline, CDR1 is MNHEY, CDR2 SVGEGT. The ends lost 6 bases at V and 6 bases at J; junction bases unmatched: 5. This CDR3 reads CASRAVAGNEQFL. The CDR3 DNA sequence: TGTGCCAGCAGGGCAGTAGCGGGCAATGAGCAGTTCCTC.

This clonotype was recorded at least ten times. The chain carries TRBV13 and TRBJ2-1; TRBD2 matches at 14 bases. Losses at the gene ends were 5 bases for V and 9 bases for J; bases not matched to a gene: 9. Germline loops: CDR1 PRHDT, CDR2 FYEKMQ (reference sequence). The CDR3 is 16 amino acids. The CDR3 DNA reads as TGTGCCAGCAGCCCCTCGGGACTAGCGGGAGTTGGTGAGCAGTTCTTC. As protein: CASSPSGLAGVGEQFF.

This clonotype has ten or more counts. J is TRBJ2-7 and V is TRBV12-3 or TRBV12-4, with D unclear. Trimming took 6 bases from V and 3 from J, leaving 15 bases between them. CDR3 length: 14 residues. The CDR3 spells CASSQPGSLYEQYF. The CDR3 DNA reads TGTGCCAGCAGCCAACCCGGATCCCTCTACGAGCAGTACTTC.

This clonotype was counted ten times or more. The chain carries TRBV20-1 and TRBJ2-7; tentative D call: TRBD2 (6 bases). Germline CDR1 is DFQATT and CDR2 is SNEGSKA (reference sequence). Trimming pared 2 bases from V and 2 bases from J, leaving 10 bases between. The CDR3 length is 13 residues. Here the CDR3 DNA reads TGCAGTGCTAGACGGGAGAGGACCTACGAGCAGTACTTC. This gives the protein CSARRERTYEQYF.

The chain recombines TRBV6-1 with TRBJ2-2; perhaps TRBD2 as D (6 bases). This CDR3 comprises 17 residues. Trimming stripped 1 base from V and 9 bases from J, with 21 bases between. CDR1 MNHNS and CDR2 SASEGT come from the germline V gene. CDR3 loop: CASSEDTGRRPARELFF. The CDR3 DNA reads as TGTGCCAGCAGTGAAGACACGGGGAGGAGGCCGGCGAGGGAGCTGTTTTTT.

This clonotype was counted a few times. The CDR3 spells CASSTGSLGTQYF. The DNA for the CDR3 is TGTGCCAGCAGCACCGGGTCTTTAGGGACCCAGTACTTC. The rearrangement uses TRBV12-3 or TRBV12-4 and TRBJ2-5; D call uncertain. This CDR3 has 13 residues. Deletions cut 6 bases from V and 7 bases from J, with 15 bases between.

CDR3 nucleotide sequence: TGTGCCAGCAGCTTAGGGGACGTCATGAACACTGAAGCTTTCTTT. This gives the protein CASSLGDVMNTEAFF. The chain employs TRBV7-9 and TRBJ1-1; D may be TRBD1 (5 bases). Germline loops: CDR1 SEHNR, CDR2 FQNEAQ (reference sequence). The CDR3 is 15 residues long. Trimming took 1 base from V and 0 from J, leaving 9 bases between them.

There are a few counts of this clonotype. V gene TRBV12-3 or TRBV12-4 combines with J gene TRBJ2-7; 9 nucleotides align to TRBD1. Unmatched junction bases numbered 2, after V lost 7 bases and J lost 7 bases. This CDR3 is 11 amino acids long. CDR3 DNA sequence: TGTGCCAGCAAGACAGGGGGTGAGCAGTACTTC. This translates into CASKTGGEQYF.

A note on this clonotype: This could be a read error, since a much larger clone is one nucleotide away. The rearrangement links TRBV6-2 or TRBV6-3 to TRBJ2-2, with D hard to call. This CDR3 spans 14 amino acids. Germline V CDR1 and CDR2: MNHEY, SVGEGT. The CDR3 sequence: CASNYSANTGELFF. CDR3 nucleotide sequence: TGTGCCAGCAATTACTCCGCGAACACCGGGGAGCTGTTTTTT.

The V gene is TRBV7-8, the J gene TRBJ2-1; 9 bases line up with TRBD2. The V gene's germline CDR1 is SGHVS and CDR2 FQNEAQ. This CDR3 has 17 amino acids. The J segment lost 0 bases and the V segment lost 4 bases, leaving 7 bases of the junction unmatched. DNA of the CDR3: TGTGCCAGCAGCTCCCTGAAGCGGGAGGTCTCCTACAATGAGCAGTTCTTC. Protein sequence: CASSSLKREVSYNEQFF. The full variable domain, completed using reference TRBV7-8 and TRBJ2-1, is GAGVSQSPRYKVAKRGQDVALRCDPISGHVSLFWYQQALGQGPEFLTYFQNEAQLDKSGLPSDRFFAERPEGSVSTLKIQRTQQEDSAVYLCASSSLKREVSYNEQFFGPGTRLTVL.